The T cell receptor (beta chain) described here comes from a study of cytomegalovirus exposure and HLA in healthy donors. In this sample, this clone turned up a few times. What it binds is not known. Notes on the study in general: Per a prior analysis, the majority of TCR beta V segments were productive roughly 87% or roughly 30% of the time.

This CDR3 has 16 amino acids. The PCR employed 60 Vbeta primers together with 13 Jbeta primers. Sequenced by immunoSEQ multiplex PCR; TCRdb stores in-frame clones only, minus some. The repertoire holds roughly 110,000 clones, 82% seen once, with just under 2.5% in the top ten. The clonotype originates from a woman younger than 30 in good health and CMV-seronegative. Source material: PBMCs. V gene TRBV21-1 combines with J gene TRBJ2-7; no check of the table's D call, TRBD2, against the DNA was made. TRBV21-1 is a pseudogene. CDR3 sequence: CASSKAEGSGRNEQYF. In nucleotides, the CDR3 is TGTGCCAGCAGCAAAGCGGAGGGTAGCGGGAGAAACGAGCAGTACTTC.